This TCR beta chain originates from a study of low-dose radiotherapy and immunotherapy resistance in tumors. In the study overall: Given every two weeks, intravenous cyclophosphamide 200 mg/m2 preceded radiation and immunotherapy by one day.

Ten or more counts support this clonotype. TCR amplification involved about 20 PCR cycles with a constant-region primer and V-primer adapter. After the mRNA was isolated, it was amplified using in vitro transcription. TCRdb fed the reads into MiXCR, producing one record per CDR3 protein. This table holds about 46,000 distinct CDR3 sequences, about 12% found once. Regarding time point: before trial treatment. As their treatment, donors received nivolumab, ipilimumab, aspirin, low-dose cyclophosphamide and low-dose radiotherapy. Trimming left V 2 bases short and J 4 bases short, with 8 bases between. The CDR3 spans 14 residues.

This sequence originates from a female donor with ovarian cancer. Sequences were derived from PBMCs, sampled before treatment. The chain employs TRBV12-3 or TRBV12-4 and TRBJ2-2; D may be TRBD1 (6 bases). The CDR3 here is CASSLPGVTGELFF. The DNA for the CDR3 is TGTGCCAGCAGTTTACCAGGGGTCACCGGGGAGCTGTTTTTT.